This T cell receptor beta chain is from a study of identical twins. TCRdb redid the calling of the 5' RACE reads with MiXCR, one entry per CDR3 protein. This table has about 280,000 distinct CDR3 sequences, about 8% appearing once. Trimming removed 1 base at V and 0 bases at J, with 18 bases between. Germline V CDR1 and CDR2: DFQATT, SNEGSKA (reference sequence). This CDR3 comprises 17 residues. These data also featured in a second study, about yellow fever vaccine responses in identical twins.

The gene calls are TRBV20-1 and TRBJ1-1; D might be TRBD1 (5 bases). The receptor was derived from a woman aged 18-35 years in good health. Sequencing used memory (CD45RO+) T cells sorted from blood. The CDR3 coding sequence is TGCAGTGCTAGAGGCACACTACGGGACCGACTGAACACTGAAGCTTTCTTT. Protein sequence: CSARGTLRDRLNTEAFF.